The next 18 T cell receptor beta chains were all read from a single sample in a study of T cell responses to AZD1222 COVID-19 vaccine. The repertoire was sequenced with immunoSEQ multiplex PCR; TCRdb's copy has only in-frame clones and lacks some. The sample carries some 120,000 clones, 80% to 90% recorded once. The specimen was peripheral blood, collected on day 0 of MenACWY control vaccination. All receptors come from an adult in good health.

Only one count was recorded for this clone. This chain uses TRBV7-9 with TRBJ1-1, with D perhaps TRBD1 (6 bases). The CDR3 totals 15 residues. V dropped 4 bases and J dropped 0 bases, with 12 bases sitting between them. Germline V gene sequence: CDR1 SEHNR, CDR2 FQNEAQ (reference sequence). As DNA, the CDR3 is TGTGCCAGCAGCTCAACGGGACATGTGAACACTGAAGCTTTCTTT. This translates into CASSSTGHVNTEAFF.

J is TRBJ1-2 and V is TRBV6-1; TRBD1 is a possible D gene (5 bases). The ends were cut back, 0 bases at V and 2 bases at J, with 13 bases in the middle. CDR1 and CDR2 (germline): MNHNS, SASEGT. The CDR3 extends over 16 amino acids. CDR3 protein: CASSEAGLGDNYGYTF. For the CDR3, the DNA is TGTGCCAGCAGTGAAGCAGGGTTAGGGGACAACTATGGCTACACCTTC.

In its sample, this clone was seen a few times. The chain links TRBV12-3 or TRBV12-4 to TRBJ1-1, with 7 bases lining up with TRBD1. This CDR3 spans 12 amino acids. The J segment lost 9 bases and the V segment lost 6 bases, leaving 7 bases of the junction unmatched. The CDR3 nucleotides read TGTGCCAGCAGCTCAGCGGGACAGAAAGCTTTCTTT. This encodes CASSSAGQKAFF.

A single count supports this clone. This rearrangement joins TRBV6-5 to TRBJ2-7, with TRBD1 identical over 11 bases. The CDR3 consists of 15 residues. Germline CDR1 and CDR2: MNHEY and SVGAGI. V shed 0 bases, J shed 9 bases, and the junction held 7 bases outside the gene matches. The CDR3 sequence: CASSYSRTGGGGQYF. CDR3 DNA sequence: TGTGCCAGCAGTTACTCCCGGACAGGGGGCGGCGGGCAGTACTTC.

This chain connects TRBV5-1 to TRBJ1-2; D remains ambiguous. The CDR3 extends over 13 amino acids. From germline, CDR1 is SGHRS and CDR2 YFSETQ. V dropped 4 bases and J dropped 3 bases, with 10 bases sitting between them. The CDR3 coding sequence is TGCGCCAGCAGCCCAACCTCGGACTATGGCTACACCTTC. This sequence encodes CASSPTSDYGYTF.

This chain joins TRBV15 and TRBJ2-4; D gene ambiguous. This CDR3 has 13 amino acids. Trimming pared 1 base from V and 8 bases from J, leaving 9 bases between. Germline V CDR1 and CDR2: LNHNV, YYDKDF (reference sequence). Here the CDR3 reads CATSRGPLYIQYF. In DNA, the CDR3 is TGTGCCACCAGCAGAGGGCCGCTGTACATTCAGTACTTC. The whole variable domain, remainder taken from reference TRBV15 and TRBJ2-4, is DAMVIQNPRYQVTQFGKPVTLSCSQTLNHNVMYWYQQKSSQAPKLLFHYYDKDFNNEADTPDNFQSRRPNTSFCFLDIRSPGLGDTAMYLCATSRGPLYIQYFGAGTRLSVL.

The rearrangement uses TRBV5-4 and TRBJ2-1; D unresolved. CDR1 SGHNT and CDR2 YYREEE come from the germline V gene (reference sequence). The germline V and J ends were trimmed by 1 base and 0 bases, with 11 bases remaining between them. The CDR3 length is 16 residues. This chain's CDR3 is CASSLQRLSSYNEQFF. The CDR3 DNA sequence: TGTGCCAGCAGCTTGCAGCGACTGAGCTCCTACAATGAGCAGTTCTTC.

The rearrangement uses TRBV15 and TRBJ1-2; D gene ambiguous. CDR1 is LNHNV and CDR2 is YYDKDF in the germline V gene (reference sequence). This CDR3 comprises 16 residues. Trimming took 1 base from V and 8 from J, leaving 20 bases between them. DNA of the CDR3: TGTGCCACCAGCAGAGCGGCCCTCGAGAGTCCGGGGGGCTACACCTTC. Protein sequence: CATSRAALESPGGYTF.

V and J are TRBV19 and TRBJ2-7; D not certain. Germline loops: CDR1 LNHDA, CDR2 SQIVND (reference sequence). There are 14 residues in the CDR3. Trimming left V 3 bases short and J 0 bases short, with 9 bases between. CDR3 in amino acids: CASSILASSYEQYF. In nucleotides, the CDR3 is TGTGCCAGTAGTATCCTTGCCAGCTCCTACGAGCAGTACTTC.

V usage is TRBV7-6 and J usage is TRBJ2-7, with TRBD2 identical over 8 bases. The CDR3 runs to 14 residues. Trimming at V came to 4 bases and at J to 5 bases, leaving 7 bases not matched to a gene. Germline CDR1 reads SGHVS; CDR2 reads FNYEAQ. The CDR3 bases are TGTGCCAGCAGCTCCCTCCCGGGGGGGCACGAGCAGTACTTC. Translation gives CASSSLPGGHEQYF.

The chain joins TRBV7-3 to TRBJ2-5, with 14 bases matching TRBD2. Germline assignment: CDR1 SGHTA and CDR2 FQGTGA. The V segment lost 6 bases and the J segment 4 bases; nucleotides outside the gene matches: 7. The CDR3 runs 16 residues. The CDR3 reads CASSTTGLAGGETQYF. Written as DNA, the CDR3 is TGTGCCAGCAGTACGACCGGACTAGCGGGAGGAGAGACCCAGTACTTC. The full variable domain, in which reference TRBV7-3 and TRBJ2-5 provide the parts outside the CDR3, is GAGVSQTPSNKVTEKGKYVELRCDPISGHTALYWYRQSLGQGPEFLIYFQGTGAADDSGLPNDRFFAVRPEGSVSTLKIQRTERGDSAVYLCASSTTGLAGGETQYFGPGTRLLVL.

This sequence joins TRBV19 and TRBJ1-5, with D unresolved. V lost 10 bases to trimming and J lost 1 base, with 14 bases between them. The CDR3 consists of 14 residues. The V gene's germline CDR1 is LNHDA and CDR2 SQIVND (reference sequence). This CDR3 is CATNLRVSNQPQHF. The CDR3 nucleotides read TGTGCCACCAATCTCCGGGTAAGCAATCAGCCCCAGCATTTT.

The chain links TRBV28 to TRBJ1-1, with D uncertain. The germline V and J ends were trimmed by 3 bases and 3 bases, with 14 bases remaining between them. There are 15 residues in the CDR3. Germline CDR1 and CDR2: MDHEN and SYDVKM. CDR3 in amino acids: CASSFLLSGDTEAFF. The CDR3 region has the DNA TGTGCCAGCAGTTTTTTACTTTCAGGTGACACTGAAGCTTTCTTT.

The chain has TRBV3-1 (or the pseudogene TRBV3-2) and TRBJ1-3; 8 bases align to TRBD1. Germline V lookup: CDR1 LGHDT, CDR2 YNNKEL (reference sequence). The CDR3 covers 16 residues. V was pared by 6 bases and J by 0 bases, with 7 bases of the junction left unmatched. In DNA, the CDR3 is TGTGCCAGCAGGAATGTACAGGGGGACTCTGGAAACACCATATATTTT. Amino acids: CASRNVQGDSGNTIYF.

This clone came up once. In DNA form, the CDR3 reads TGTGCCAGCAGCACACAGGTCTACGAGCAGTACTTC. It is translated as CASSTQVYEQYF. The V gene is TRBV7-9, the J gene TRBJ2-7; TRBD1 is a possible D gene (5 bases). V was cut by 5 bases and J by 3 bases, with 8 bases left in between. Germline assignment: CDR1 SEHNR and CDR2 FQNEAQ (reference sequence). This CDR3 region has 12 residues.

The V and J genes are TRBV28 and TRBJ1-3; a possible D gene is TRBD1 (5 bases). Trimming cost V 7 bases and J 4 bases, with 20 bases left between them. The germline V gene has CDR1 MDHEN and CDR2 SYDVKM. The CDR3 covers 16 residues. The CDR3: CASTAARGAEGNTIYF. CDR3 bases: TGTGCCAGCACCGCGGCGCGAGGGGCAGAAGGAAACACCATATATTTT.

The genes are TRBV3-1 (or the pseudogene TRBV3-2) and TRBJ2-2; D is unresolved. Germline CDR1 is LGHDT and CDR2 is YNNKEL (reference sequence). The CDR3 has 14 amino acids. The V gene lost 0 bases and the J gene lost 4 bases, with 6 bases spanning the gap. The chain's CDR3 is CASSQDLSTGELFF. The DNA for the CDR3 is TGTGCCAGCAGCCAAGACTTGAGCACCGGGGAGCTGTTTTTT.

The chain couples TRBV29-1 to TRBJ2-3; D remains ambiguous. CDR1 SQVTM and CDR2 ANQGSEA come from the germline V gene. V was shortened by 4 bases and J by 1 base, with 9 bases between the two germline ends. There are 13 residues in the CDR3. The CDR3 DNA reads TGCAGCGTTGTAGACTGGGGCACAGATACGCAGTATTTT. As protein: CSVVDWGTDTQYF.